The 21 T cell receptor beta chains below all came from one sample that was sequenced in a study of T cells in localized non-small cell lung cancer. Assay: immunoSEQ multiplex PCR; the TCRdb copy retains only in-frame clones and omits some. The data show more than 1,000 clones, about 38% seen once. The sample was normal lung tissue next to the tumor, taken before any cancer treatment. These receptor sequences come from a woman between 40 and 69 years old with stage I lung adenocarcinoma.

This sequence joins TRBV6-8 and TRBJ2-7, with D maybe TRBD2 (5 bases). Deletions cut 2 bases from V and 5 bases from J, with 16 bases between. Looked up from germline, CDR1 is MNHGY and CDR2 is SAAAGT. This CDR3 spans 15 amino acids. Written as DNA, the CDR3 is TGTGCCAGCAGTTACGAGGGCGCGGAGAAAAACGAGCAGTACTTC. It translates to CASSYEGAEKNEQYF.

V usage is TRBV11-3 and J usage is TRBJ1-3, with TRBD1 identical over 9 bases. Germline CDR1 reads SGHNT; CDR2 reads YENEEA. CDR3 length equals 18 residues. J lost 0 bases, V lost 4 bases, and 10 bases had no gene match. CDR3 sequence (DNA): TGTGCCAGCAGCTACTGGACAGGGGCTGCGGGCTCTGGAAACACCATATATTTT. Amino acid sequence: CASSYWTGAAGSGNTIYF.

For this clone: Other nucleotide sequences from this sample produce the same CDR3. The CDR3 reads CSVATGVYGYTF. CDR3 coding DNA: TGCAGCGTTGCGACAGGGGTTTATGGCTACACCTTC. V usage is TRBV29-1 and J usage is TRBJ1-2, with 8 positions matching TRBD1. Trimming at V came to 4 bases and at J to 5 bases, leaving 3 bases not matched to a gene. CDR3 size: 12 residues. Looked up from germline, CDR1 is SQVTM and CDR2 is ANQGSEA.

This chain joins TRBV28 and TRBJ2-7; no definite D call. CDR3 length: 13 residues. V was pared by 2 bases and J by 3 bases, with 8 bases between. Germline V gene data show CDR1 as MDHEN and CDR2 as SYDVKM. DNA of the CDR3: TGTGCCAGCAGTTTAGAACAGAGCTACGAGCAGTACTTC. Translation gives CASSLEQSYEQYF. Variable domain in full (rest from reference TRBV28 and TRBJ2-7): DVKVTQSSRYLVKRTGEKVFLECVQDMDHENMFWYRQDPGLGLRLIYFSYDVKMKEKGDIPEGYSVSREKKERFSLILESASTNQTSMYLCASSLEQSYEQYFGPGTRLTVT.

The rearrangement joins TRBV27 to TRBJ1-4, with D unclear. The ends were cut back, 3 bases at V and 1 base at J, with 15 bases in the middle. CDR1 MNHEY and CDR2 SMNVEV come from the germline V gene (reference sequence). CDR3 size: 17 residues. CDR3 in DNA: TGTGCCAGCAGTTTGTATCCCCCCGAGGGAACTAATGAAAAACTGTTTTTT. Translation: CASSLYPPEGTNEKLFF.

The chain joins TRBV18 to TRBJ1-4; perhaps TRBD1 as D (5 bases). Trimming took off 1 base at V and 0 bases at J, with 6 bases between the two ends. This CDR3 spans 15 amino acids. Germline-derived CDR1 and CDR2 are KGHSH and LQKENI. CDR3 DNA sequence: TGTGCCAGCTCACCACGACAGTCAACTAATGAAAAACTGTTTTTT. Translating gives CASSPRQSTNEKLFF.

This chain links TRBV28 with TRBJ2-1; D gene unclear. Trimming removed 8 bases at V and 4 bases at J, with 18 bases between. Germline V gene lookup returns CDR1 MDHEN and CDR2 SYDVKM. This CDR3 region has 15 residues. CDR3 region: CASLSPLAGYNEQFF. The CDR3 region has the DNA TGTGCCAGCCTCAGCCCACTCGCTGGATACAATGAGCAGTTCTTC.

CDR3 coding DNA: TGTGCCAGCAGCTTACCCGCAGGGCTGAACACTGAAGCTTTCTTT. Translated: CASSLPAGLNTEAFF. The rearrangement joins TRBV11-3 to TRBJ1-1, with D possibly matching TRBD1 (5 bases). The CDR3 contains 15 residues. Trimming shortened V by 2 bases and J by 0 bases, and 10 bases separated the two germline ends. CDR1 and CDR2 from the germline V gene are SGHNT and YENEEA.

The V call is TRBV9, the J call TRBJ1-5, with TRBD1 identical over 8 bases. There are 14 residues in the CDR3. V gave up 5 bases and J gave up 7 bases; unmatched junction bases: 8. Germline V gene lookup returns CDR1 SGDLS and CDR2 YYNGEE. The CDR3 loop is CASRKGSGGQPQHF. CDR3 sequence (DNA): TGTGCCAGCAGGAAGGGGTCAGGGGGCCAGCCCCAGCATTTT. The entire variable domain, with the rest obtained from reference TRBV9 and TRBJ1-5, is as follows: DSGVTQTPKHLITATGQRVTLRCSPRSGDLSVYWYQQSLDQGLQFLIQYYNGEERAKGNILERFSAQQFPDLHSELNLSSLELGDSALYFCASRKGSGGQPQHFGDGTRLSIL.

The V and J genes are TRBV14 and TRBJ1-3, with 8 bases fitting TRBD1. Germline V gene data show CDR1 as SGHDN and CDR2 as FVKESK. The CDR3 is 15 residues long. J gave up 0 bases and V 4 bases, and 2 bases lay outside the gene matches. In DNA form, the CDR3 reads TGTGCCAGCAGCCCTCAGGGGGCCTCTGGAAACACCATATATTTT. Protein sequence: CASSPQGASGNTIYF.

This clone was found a few times. The rearrangement links TRBV19 to TRBJ2-7; D uncertain. Per germline, CDR1 LNHDA and CDR2 SQIVND (reference sequence). The CDR3 spans 13 residues. The V and J ends lost 2 bases and 0 bases respectively, with 5 bases between them. CDR3: CASSIQDSYEQYF. CDR3 nucleotide sequence: TGTGCCAGTAGTATACAGGACTCCTACGAGCAGTACTTC.

The chain links TRBV12-5 to TRBJ1-1, with D tentatively TRBD1 (5 bases). The CDR3 runs to 14 residues. CDR1 is LGHNT, CDR2 FRNRAP, per germline. V was clipped by 5 bases and J by 7 bases, with 17 bases between them. CDR3 protein: CASGPPRGAGEAFF. Here the CDR3 DNA reads TGTGCTAGTGGTCCGCCGCGAGGGGCAGGTGAAGCTTTCTTT.

V and J are TRBV19 and TRBJ2-2, with D tentatively TRBD1 or TRBD2 (5 bases each). CDR3 length: 14 amino acids. V lost 4 bases to trimming and J lost 5 bases, with 11 bases between them. Germline V gene lookup returns CDR1 LNHDA and CDR2 SQIVND (reference sequence). CDR3 sequence: CASSSGTLTGELFF. In nucleotides, the CDR3 is TGTGCCAGTAGTAGTGGGACCTTGACCGGGGAGCTGTTTTTT.

The chain joins TRBV6-1 to TRBJ2-5; D perhaps matches TRBD2 (5 bases). Germline V gene lookup returns CDR1 MNHNS and CDR2 SASEGT. Trimming removed 1 base at V and 5 bases at J, with 11 bases between. The CDR3 covers 14 residues. The CDR3 sequence: CASSEGLLMETQYF. DNA for the CDR3: TGTGCCAGCAGTGAAGGACTACTGATGGAGACCCAGTACTTC.

The V call is TRBV11-3, the J call TRBJ1-3; D remains ambiguous. The germline CDR1 and CDR2 sequences are SGHNT and YENEEA. This CDR3 has 14 amino acids. Deletions cut 7 bases from V and 2 bases from J, with 12 bases between. In nucleotides, the CDR3 is TGTGCCAGCACCTCCTGGAGGGCTGGAAACACCATATATTTT. Encoded protein: CASTSWRAGNTIYF.

Note on this clone: The germline gene is not matched at one end of the junction; a read error may be the cause. J is TRBJ2-3 and V is TRBV6-8; 11 bases align to TRBD1. Germline loops: CDR1 MNHGY, CDR2 SAAAGT. The CDR3 is 16 residues long. The CDR3 sequence: CASSDSGTGGPDTQYF. The CDR3 DNA sequence: TGTGCCAGCAGTGACTCCGGGACAGGGGGGCCAGATACGCAGTATTTT.

The chain combines TRBV29-1 with TRBJ1-5, with D perhaps TRBD1 (5 bases). Germline V gene data show CDR1 as SQVTM and CDR2 as ANQGSEA. The CDR3 length is 16 residues. The germline V and J ends were trimmed by 4 bases and 0 bases, with 16 bases remaining between them. The CDR3 nucleotides read TGCAGCGTTGCGCTAGGAGGGGCTGATAGCAATCAGCCCCAGCATTTT. Residues: CSVALGGADSNQPQHF.

This clone was counted a single time. V usage is TRBV19 and J usage is TRBJ2-7; the D gene is possibly TRBD1 (6 bases). The V gene lost 2 bases and the J gene lost 6 bases, with 11 bases spanning the gap. The CDR3 loop spans 13 amino acids. Germline values: CDR1 LNHDA, CDR2 SQIVND (reference sequence). CDR3 region: CASSIKGQSEQYF. The CDR3 DNA is TGTGCCAGTAGTATAAAGGGACAATCCGAGCAGTACTTC.

This chain links TRBV19 with TRBJ2-5; D is unclear. The CDR3 contains 12 residues. Trimming shortened V by 3 bases and J by 4 bases, and 6 bases separated the two germline ends. The germline CDR1 and CDR2 sequences are LNHDA and SQIVND (reference sequence). Here the CDR3 DNA reads TGTGCCAGTAGTATTGCTGGAGAGACCCAGTACTTC. Amino acid sequence: CASSIAGETQYF.

In its sample, this clone was seen a few times. V and J are TRBV9 and TRBJ2-3; 9 nucleotides align to TRBD2. Germline assignment: CDR1 SGDLS and CDR2 YYNGEE. V trimming: 3 bases; J trimming: 2 bases; junction bases outside the gene matches: 7. The length of the CDR3 is 16 residues. CDR3 residues: CASSAISGGTTDTQYF. CDR3 DNA sequence: TGTGCCAGCAGCGCCATTAGCGGGGGAACCACAGATACGCAGTATTTT.

The V call is TRBV9, the J call TRBJ2-7; TRBD2 might be the D (6 bases). Per germline, CDR1 SGDLS and CDR2 YYNGEE. V lost 5 bases, J lost 8 bases, and 17 bases lay in between. The CDR3 is 13 amino acids. CDR3 DNA: TGTGCCAGCAGTGGGACTGGGGCTGGGCAGCAGTACTTC. Its translation: CASSGTGAGQQYF.